This is a list of T cell receptor beta chains from one sample in a study of T cell clusters in autoimmune cytopenias. TCRdb re-called the multiplex PCR reads and catalogs CDR3 proteins one per entry, DNA excluded. Across several thousand distinct CDR3 sequences, the top ten clones capture less than 30% of the sample. Sequencing was performed on peripheral blood. The receptors here all came from a human donor with an autoimmune cytopenia or autoimmune hepatitis (not recorded which). Both conserved end residues are part of each CDR3. The order of the fields is V gene, clone size, J gene, CDR3 protein. Size values are once, few and many counts, or a class for expanded clones, and some rows have none.

V: TRBV5-6; size: medium-sized; J: TRBJ2-1; CDR3: CASSLERASGYNEQFF
V: TRBV6-6; size: medium-sized; J: TRBJ2-2; CDR3: CASRPDRGRPGELFF
V: TRBV7-3; size: .; J: TRBJ2-1; CDR3: CASSPGRYNEQFF
V: TRBV5-5; size: medium-sized; J: TRBJ2-3; CDR3: CASSLFLAEGTQYF
V: TRBV7-6; size: .; J: TRBJ2-1; CDR3: CASSQRSGGNPNEQFF
V: TRBV20-1; size: .; J: TRBJ2-1; CDR3: CSARGYNEQFF
V: TRBV7-9; size: .; J: TRBJ1-2; CDR3: CASSLKENRVYGYTF
V: TRBV19; size: large; J: TRBJ2-6; CDR3: CASSLSSSGANVLTF
V: TRBV9; size: .; J: TRBJ2-1; CDR3: CASSVGGVSVNEQFF
V: TRBV12-3/TRBV12-4; size: .; J: TRBJ2-1; CDR3: CASRAGVWGSYNEQFF
V: TRBV7-3; size: .; J: TRBJ2-1; CDR3: CASSLMGGPYNEQFF
V: TRBV6-2/TRBV6-3; size: .; J: TRBJ2-4; CDR3: CASSSPTVIQYF
V: TRBV5-6; size: medium-sized; J: TRBJ1-4; CDR3: CASSGQGDGDNEKLFF
V: TRBV11-2; size: .; J: TRBJ2-3; CDR3: CASSLETSGKQTDTQYF
V: TRBV10-3; size: .; J: TRBJ2-7; CDR3: CAISPGTSSYEQYF
V: TRBV28; size: .; J: TRBJ1-2; CDR3: CASSFLPLGVDGYTF
V: TRBV19; size: medium-sized; J: TRBJ1-5; CDR3: CASSIAPLSQPQHF
V: TRBV27; size: .; J: TRBJ2-7; CDR3: CASSLKWTAGVYEQYF
V: TRBV30; size: .; J: TRBJ1-1; CDR3: CAWSRGRTEAFF
V: TRBV6-5; size: medium-sized; J: TRBJ2-5; CDR3: CASRDRGETQYF
V: TRBV24-1; size: .; J: TRBJ2-5; CDR3: CATSDFALPGTQYF
V: TRBV12-3/TRBV12-4; size: medium-sized; J: TRBJ1-4; CDR3: CASSILRAKLFF
V: TRBV27; size: medium-sized; J: TRBJ1-5; CDR3: CASSFNNQPQHF
V: TRBV12-3/TRBV12-4; size: medium-sized; J: TRBJ2-5; CDR3: CASSRTSAWETQYF
V: TRBV30; size: medium-sized; J: TRBJ2-1; CDR3: CAWRSLPPNEQFF
V: TRBV6-1; size: medium-sized; J: TRBJ1-4; CDR3: CASSITGGRELFF
V: TRBV6-5; size: medium-sized; J: TRBJ1-2; CDR3: CASSYDQGAYGYTF
V: TRBV27; size: .; J: TRBJ1-1; CDR3: CASSLEVGTEAFF
V: TRBV7-2; size: .; J: TRBJ2-3; CDR3: CASSLGGSGRVGTQYF
V: TRBV6-1; size: medium-sized; J: TRBJ2-7; CDR3: CASSEGGLGQYF
V: TRBV19; size: medium-sized; J: TRBJ2-7; CDR3: CASSINPGDEVNEQYF
V: TRBV10-3; size: medium-sized; J: TRBJ1-6; CDR3: CAISDDRDTYSPLHF
V: TRBV30; size: medium-sized; J: TRBJ2-2; CDR3: CAWSALRTSVFGELFF
V: TRBV19; size: large; J: TRBJ2-3; CDR3: CASSGQGTDTQYF
V: TRBV6-5; size: medium-sized; J: TRBJ2-7; CDR3: CAIGGNAPTYEQYF
V: TRBV7-2; size: .; J: TRBJ1-1; CDR3: CASSPQGDTEAFF
V: TRBV20-1; size: .; J: TRBJ1-5; CDR3: CSARGGAGNQPQHF
V: TRBV5-1; size: .; J: TRBJ1-2; CDR3: CASSLGDGLTGGYGYTF
V: TRBV24-1; size: medium-sized; J: TRBJ2-3; CDR3: CATSDFSGAVDTQYF
V: TRBV6-1; size: medium-sized; J: TRBJ2-1; CDR3: CASTRTGGGYNEQFF
V: TRBV6-2/TRBV6-3; size: .; J: TRBJ2-3; CDR3: CASSSRDTQYF
V: TRBV27; size: medium-sized; J: TRBJ2-2; CDR3: CASSPPGRKNTGELFF
V: TRBV6-5; size: .; J: TRBJ1-2; CDR3: CASSYSGRGSYPYGYTF
V: TRBV29-1; size: large; J: TRBJ2-1; CDR3: CSAMTSGSWGEQFF
V: TRBV6-5; size: .; J: TRBJ2-3; CDR3: CASSQPTSGGGTQYF
V: TRBV19; size: medium-sized; J: TRBJ2-3; CDR3: CASTSGLAETDTQYF
V: TRBV28; size: .; J: TRBJ2-5; CDR3: CASDSGGSAQETQYF
V: TRBV6-6; size: medium-sized; J: TRBJ1-6; CDR3: CASRGNDRAGSPLHF
V: TRBV6-5; size: medium-sized; J: TRBJ1-4; CDR3: CASRPTGGHPFNEKLFF
V: TRBV5-1; size: .; J: TRBJ1-6; CDR3: CASREGNDSPLHF
V: TRBV10-3; size: .; J: TRBJ1-2; CDR3: CAISESRGFSSGYTF
V: TRBV6-1; size: medium-sized; J: TRBJ2-2; CDR3: CASRLSNTGELFF
V: TRBV14; size: .; J: TRBJ2-1; CDR3: CASSPLDRGFHNEQFF
V: TRBV6-5; size: medium-sized; J: TRBJ2-5; CDR3: CASSLTGRNPLLQETQYF
V: TRBV5-4; size: .; J: TRBJ2-2; CDR3: CASSAGTSSFTGELFF